This T cell receptor beta chain was observed in a study of blood T cell repertoires in COVID-19. Study background: Samples of COVID-19 (acute and convalescent) were obtained from the United States, Italy and Spain. Nucleic acid was either cDNA or gDNA, and it came from T cells, B-cell-depleted T cells, or PBMCs.

Original processing notes: Nucleated cell number was recorded as an estimate derived from reference gene primer amplification. Assay used: immunoSEQ multiplex PCR; TCRdb lists only in-frame clones, some missing. The V and J calls and clone size were taken over from that table, and D and trimming were inferred from the DNA. The table lists fewer than 350,000 clones, about 91% of them singletons. One Seattle source followed patients from active infection through their disease course. The sample was peripheral blood. The source of this sequence is a man aged 25 to 40 with COVID-19, enrolled during active disease.

Written as DNA, the CDR3 is TGTGCCAGTAGTGTTGCCGTCGGCTCCTACGAGCAGTACTTC. It encodes CASSVAVGSYEQYF. This chain joins TRBV19 and TRBJ2-7; no definite D call. CDR3 length: 14 residues. CDR1 is LNHDA and CDR2 is SQIVND in the germline V gene (reference sequence). Trimming took off 5 bases at V and 0 bases at J, with 11 bases between the two ends.